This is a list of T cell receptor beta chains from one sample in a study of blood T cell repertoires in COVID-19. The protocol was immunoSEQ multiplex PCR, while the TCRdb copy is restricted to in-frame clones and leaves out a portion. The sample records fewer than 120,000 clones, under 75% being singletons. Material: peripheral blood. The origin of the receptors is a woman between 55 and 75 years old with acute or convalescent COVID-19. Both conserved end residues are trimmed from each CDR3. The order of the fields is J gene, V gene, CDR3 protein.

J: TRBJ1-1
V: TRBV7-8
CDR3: ASSLTGDGNTEAF

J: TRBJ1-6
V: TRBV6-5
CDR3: ASGDSFNSPLH

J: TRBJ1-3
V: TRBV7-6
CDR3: ASSWYRGDTIY

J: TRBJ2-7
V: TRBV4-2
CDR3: ASGSAGGSYEQY

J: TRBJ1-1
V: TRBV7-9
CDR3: ASSLERQGEAF

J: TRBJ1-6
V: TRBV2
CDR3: ASRETGVGSPLH

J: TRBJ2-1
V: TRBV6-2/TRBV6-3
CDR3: ASSLQGIEQF

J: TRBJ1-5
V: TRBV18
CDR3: ASSPATGGDQPQH

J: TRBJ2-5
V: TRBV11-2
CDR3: ASSLEGLGVTQY

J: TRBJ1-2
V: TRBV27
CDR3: ASSSSPLGQGNT

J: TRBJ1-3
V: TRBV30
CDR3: AWRGYGAGNTIY

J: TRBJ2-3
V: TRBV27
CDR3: ASSRVGIVSGTDTQY

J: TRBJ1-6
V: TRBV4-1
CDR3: ASSHEPTGKFSPLH

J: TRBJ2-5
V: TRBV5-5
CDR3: ASSLTGGGGETQY

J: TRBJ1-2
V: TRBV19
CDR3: ASRRNPGQGNYGYT

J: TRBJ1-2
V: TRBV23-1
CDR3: ASSQSGRGSDGYT

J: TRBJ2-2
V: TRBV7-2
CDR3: ASSFLAGAPGELF

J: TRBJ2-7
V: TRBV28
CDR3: ASRRQVSSYEQY

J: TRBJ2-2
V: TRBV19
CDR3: ASSISSVNTGELF

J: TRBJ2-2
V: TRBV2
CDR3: ATWTSGGVTGTGELF

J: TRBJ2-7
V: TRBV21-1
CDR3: ASRIGGSYEQY

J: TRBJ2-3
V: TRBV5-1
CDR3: ASSIYGVAGASDTQY

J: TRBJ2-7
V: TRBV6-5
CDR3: ASRRTGFSYEQY

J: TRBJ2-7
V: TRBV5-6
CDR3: ASSLYRGSYEQY

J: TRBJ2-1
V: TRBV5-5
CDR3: ASSLEWGAYNEQF

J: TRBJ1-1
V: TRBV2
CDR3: ASIEDRNTEAF

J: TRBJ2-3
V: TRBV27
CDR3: ASSLSSGGYASTDTQY

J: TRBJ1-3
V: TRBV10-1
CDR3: ASSAGPESGNTIY

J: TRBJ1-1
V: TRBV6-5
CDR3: ASTRGQGVTEAF

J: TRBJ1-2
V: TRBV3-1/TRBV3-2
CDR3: ASSPVGPGGYT

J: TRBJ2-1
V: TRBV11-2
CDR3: ASSLAQGNEQF

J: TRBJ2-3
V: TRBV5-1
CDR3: ASSISGTSTDTQY

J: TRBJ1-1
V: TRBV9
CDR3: ASSPIPGGDTEAF

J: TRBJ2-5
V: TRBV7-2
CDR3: ASSLLLAGGETQY

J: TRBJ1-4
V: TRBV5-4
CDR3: ASGLGGSVAKLF

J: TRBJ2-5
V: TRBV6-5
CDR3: ASSYGAGGVETQY

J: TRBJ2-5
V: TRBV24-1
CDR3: ATAGTTERETQY

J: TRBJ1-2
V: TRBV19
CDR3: ASTPHGGRLVNYGYT

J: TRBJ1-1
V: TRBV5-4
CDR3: ASGTKGHTGTEAF

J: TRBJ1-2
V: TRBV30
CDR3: AWSNGMNYGYT